These 4 T cell receptor beta chains share one sample of origin, sequenced in a study of early T cells in non-severe SARS-CoV-2 infection. TCRdb re-called the 5' RACE reads through MiXCR, storing one row per CDR3 protein. The sample lists 95,000 to 120,000 distinct CDR3 sequences; roughly an eighth were seen once. Sequencing was done on a sample of whole blood. These receptors all stem from an adult who was a healthcare worker with PCR-confirmed SARS-CoV-2 infection or an uninfected control (not recorded which).

This chain uses TRBV5-1 with TRBJ2-7; 9 nucleotides agree with TRBD1. The CDR3 contains 14 residues. CDR1 is SGHRS and CDR2 is YFSETQ in the germline V gene. V was pared by 3 bases and J by 1 base, with 2 bases of the junction left unmatched. Written as DNA, the CDR3 is TGCGCCAGCAGCTATGGGACAGGGTCCTACGAGCAGTACTTC. This encodes CASSYGTGSYEQYF.

The J gene is TRBJ2-1, the V gene TRBV11-2, with D possibly being TRBD2 (5 bases). The CDR3 covers 14 residues. In germline, CDR1 is SGHAT, CDR2 FQNNGV. Trimming shortened V by 4 bases and J by 8 bases, and 15 bases separated the two germline ends. The CDR3 DNA sequence: TGTGCCAGCAGCTCCTACAAACTAGTCGATGAGCAGTTCTTC. Its protein is CASSSYKLVDEQFF.

This clonotype has ten or more counts. J is TRBJ2-5 and V is TRBV5-7; 10 positions agree with TRBD2. TRBV5-7 is marked as an open reading frame, function uncertain. The V and J ends lost 3 bases and 0 bases, in that order; junction bases with no gene match: 14. The CDR3 spans 19 residues. The CDR3 coding sequence is TGTGCCAGCAGCTGCCCTGAGAAGACTAGCGGGCGGTACCAAGAGACCCAGTACTTC. Its protein product is CASSCPEKTSGRYQETQYF.

In this sample, this clonotype turned up a few times. The chain couples TRBV20-1 to TRBJ2-4; TRBD1 matches at 10 bases. Trimming at V came to 0 bases and at J to 11 bases, leaving 10 bases not matched to a gene. Germline CDR1 is DFQATT and CDR2 is SNEGSKA (reference sequence). The CDR3 is 15 amino acids. CDR3 DNA: TGCAGTGCTAGAGATAGACAGGGGGCAAATTACCTTCAGTACTTC. Translated: CSARDRQGANYLQYF.